This T cell receptor (beta chain) was sequenced in a study of T-cell reconstitution after alpha-beta-depleted transplantation in children. As for this clonotype: Its antigen remains unidentified.

General study findings and limits: Reportedly, alpha-beta T cells present about two months post-transplant originated from several hundred expanded clones of graft origin. Surviving recipient T cells and thymic progenitors accounted for the high day-60 TCRbeta diversity observed in some patients. Newly produced T cells mostly provided counts and TCRbeta diversity after one year, as hyperexpanded clones declined.

Unique molecular identifiers were incorporated during preparation of the TCRbeta library. TCRdb re-called the PCR reads with MiXCR, one entry per CDR3 protein. The sample lists 95,000 to 150,000 distinct CDR3 sequences, 23% occurring once. After removal of 0 bases from V and 3 bases from J, the junction contained 15 bases not matched to a gene. This CDR3 contains 20 residues. Germline CDR1 and CDR2: SGHRS and YFSETQ. The sample was PBMCs, mostly from graft donor cells, taken 180 days after TCRalphabeta/CD19-depleted stem cell transplant. V and J are TRBV5-1 and TRBJ2-3; 11 bases line up with TRBD2. The sequence was obtained from a male patient between 2 and 9 years old who had a stem cell transplant for chronic granulomatous disease, so the T cells may come from the graft donor. CDR3 loop: CASSLAPTSGRSYGTDTQYF. The CDR3 DNA is TGCGCCAGCAGCTTGGCCCCCACTAGCGGGAGAAGCTACGGAACAGATACGCAGTATTTT.